Sequencing of this TCR beta chain was carried out in a study of T-cell reconstitution after alpha-beta-depleted transplantation in children. A library of TCRbeta sequences, prepared with unique molecular identifiers, was generated. TCRdb processed the PCR reads anew with MiXCR; each CDR3 protein has one entry. The sample consists of 200,000 to 250,000 distinct CDR3 sequences, around 10% of them appearing once. This clonotype was seen a handful of times. The CDR3 runs to 16 residues. Deletions cut 3 bases from V and 2 bases from J, with 17 bases between. Germline V lookup: CDR1 MNHEY, CDR2 SVGAGI. Specimen: PBMCs from the stem cell graft donor, collected from the stem cell graft. The chain joins TRBV6-5 to TRBJ2-7; weak D call: TRBD2 (6 bases). The clonotype was recovered from a human donor who donated a stem cell graft to a child with acute lymphoblastic leukemia. The CDR3: CASSYGIVGGPYEQYF. Here the CDR3 DNA reads TGTGCCAGCAGTTATGGCATCGTCGGGGGACCCTACGAGCAGTACTTC.